A single sample gave rise to the 10 T cell receptor beta chains below, sequenced in a study of blood T cell repertoires in COVID-19. Using immunoSEQ multiplex PCR, the repertoire was profiled, and TCRdb retains in-frame clones only, with some absent. The sample records some 63,000 clones, 65% to 90% being singletons. Sequencing was carried out using peripheral blood. The source is a human donor in a cohort sampled during active COVID-19.

The chain links TRBV7-9 to TRBJ2-5, with 11 positions matching TRBD2. The J segment lost 0 bases and the V segment lost 9 bases, leaving 3 bases of the junction unmatched. Germline-derived CDR1 and CDR2 are SEHNR and FQNEAQ (reference sequence). This CDR3 region has 14 residues. Here the CDR3 reads CASRLAGNQETQYF. DNA for the CDR3: TGTGCCAGTAGACTAGCGGGGAACCAAGAGACCCAGTACTTC.

CDR3 in DNA: TGTGCCAGCTCACCACCGGTGTCTAGCGGGGTTTACGAGCAGTACTTC. Amino acid sequence: CASSPPVSSGVYEQYF. The genes are TRBV18 and TRBJ2-7; 9 bases map to TRBD2. The germline CDR1 and CDR2 sequences are KGHSH and LQKENI. With V trimmed by 0 bases and J by 4 bases, 7 bases remained unmatched. CDR3 length equals 16 residues.

This clone was detected only once. This chain links TRBV11-2 with TRBJ2-5, with 7 nucleotides matching TRBD1. The germline gives CDR1 SGHAT, CDR2 FQNNGV. The CDR3 contains 16 residues. Germline trimming cut 0 bases from V and 5 bases from J; bases unmatched to any gene: 9. CDR3 protein: CASSLEVQGWMETQYF. The CDR3 nucleotides read TGTGCCAGCAGCTTAGAGGTACAGGGGTGGATGGAGACCCAGTACTTC.

This clone is a singleton in its sample. The DNA of the CDR3 is TGTGCCAGCAGCACCTTTAGGGGACAGGGAGGACAAGAGACCCAGTACTTC. Its translation is CASSTFRGQGGQETQYF. The chain couples TRBV7-9 to TRBJ2-5; 9 bases are shared with TRBD1. This CDR3 contains 17 residues. CDR1 is SEHNR, CDR2 FQNEAQ, per germline (reference sequence). Trimming cost V 5 bases and J 2 bases; bases outside gene matches: 12.

The chain is built from TRBV13 and TRBJ1-6; 7 bases agree with TRBD1. Germline V gene sequence: CDR1 PRHDT, CDR2 FYEKMQ (reference sequence). J gave up 13 bases and V 6 bases, and 12 bases lay outside the gene matches. The CDR3 length is 14 residues. DNA of the CDR3: TGTGCCAGCAGAGCCTGGGACAGCGGCGCGCCCCTCCACTTT. Translating gives CASRAWDSGAPLHF. Supplemented by reference TRBV13 and TRBJ1-6, the full variable domain reads AAGVIQSPRHLIKEKRETATLKCYPIPRHDTVYWYQQGPGQDPQFLISFYEKMQSDKGSIPDRFSAQQFSDYHSELNMSSLELGDSALYFCASRAWDSGAPLHFGNGTRLTVT.

This clone was seen once. As DNA, the CDR3 is TGCGCCAGCAGCCGGAGACAGGGATGGGGCACTGAAGCTTTCTTT. It specifies CASSRRQGWGTEAFF. J is TRBJ1-1 and V is TRBV5-1; TRBD1 aligns across 7 bases. The CDR3 has 15 residues. Germline V gene sequence: CDR1 SGHRS, CDR2 YFSETQ. J was trimmed by 4 bases and V by 4 bases; bases with no gene match: 10.

The chain has TRBV11-3 and TRBJ1-2; D perhaps matches TRBD1 (6 bases). The CDR3 covers 14 residues. Germline V gives CDR1 SGHNT, CDR2 YENEEA. The V and J ends lost 4 bases and 4 bases respectively, with 13 bases between them. In nucleotides, the CDR3 is TGTGCCAGCAGCTCACCCCAGGGGCCCTATGGCTACACCTTC. Translating it yields CASSSPQGPYGYTF.

V and J are TRBV24-1 and TRBJ2-3; no reliable D call. CDR3 length equals 13 residues. Germline V gives CDR1 KGHDR, CDR2 SFDVKD. Trimming pared 5 bases from V and 6 bases from J, leaving 11 bases between. The CDR3 loop reads CATSGGPADTQYF. The CDR3 DNA reads TGTGCCACCAGTGGTGGGCCCGCCGATACGCAGTATTTT.

This chain joins TRBV19 and TRBJ2-7; D call uncertain. The length of the CDR3 is 13 residues. The V gene's germline CDR1 is LNHDA and CDR2 SQIVND (reference sequence). Trimming stripped 5 bases from V and 3 bases from J, with 11 bases between. The CDR3 region has the DNA TGTGCCAGTAGTCCCTTTGGCCTCTACGAGCAGTACTTC. Amino acids: CASSPFGLYEQYF.

V is TRBV5-4 and J is TRBJ2-1, with TRBD2 matching over 7 bases. CDR3 size: 15 residues. Trimming cost V 4 bases and J 4 bases; bases outside gene matches: 8. CDR1 and CDR2 (germline): SGHNT, YYREEE (reference sequence). CDR3 in amino acids: CASSPGGTQYNEQFF. As DNA, the CDR3 is TGTGCCAGCAGCCCCGGGGGGACCCAGTACAATGAGCAGTTCTTC.